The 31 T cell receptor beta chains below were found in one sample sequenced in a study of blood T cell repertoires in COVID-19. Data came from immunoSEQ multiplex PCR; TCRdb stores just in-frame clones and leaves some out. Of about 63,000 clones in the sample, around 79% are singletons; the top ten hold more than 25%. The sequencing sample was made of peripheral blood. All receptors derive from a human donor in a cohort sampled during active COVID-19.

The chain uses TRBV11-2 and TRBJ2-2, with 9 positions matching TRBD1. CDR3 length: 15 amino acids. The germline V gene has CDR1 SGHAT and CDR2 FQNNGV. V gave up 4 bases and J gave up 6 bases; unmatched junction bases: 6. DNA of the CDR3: TGTGCCAGCAGCTCCGGGACAGGGTGGTCCGGGGAGCTGTTTTTT. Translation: CASSSGTGWSGELFF. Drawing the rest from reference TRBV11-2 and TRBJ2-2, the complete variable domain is EAGVAQSPRYKIIEKRQSVAFWCNPISGHATLYWYQQILGQGPKLLIQFQNNGVVDDSQLPKDRFSAERLKGVDSTLKIQPAKLEDSAVYLCASSSGTGWSGELFFGEGSRLTVL.

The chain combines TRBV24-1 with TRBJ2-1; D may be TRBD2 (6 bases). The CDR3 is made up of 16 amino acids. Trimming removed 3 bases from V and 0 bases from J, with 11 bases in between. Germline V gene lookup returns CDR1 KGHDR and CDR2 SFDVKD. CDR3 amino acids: CATSDLVGGSYNEQFF. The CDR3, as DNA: TGTGCCACCAGTGATCTGGTGGGGGGCTCCTACAATGAGCAGTTCTTC.

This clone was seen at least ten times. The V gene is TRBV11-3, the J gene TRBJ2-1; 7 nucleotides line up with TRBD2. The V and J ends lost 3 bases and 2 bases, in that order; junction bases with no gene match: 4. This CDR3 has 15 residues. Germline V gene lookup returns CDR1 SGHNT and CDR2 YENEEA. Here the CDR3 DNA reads TGTGCCAGCAGCTTTAGCGGGCCCACCTACAATGAGCAGTTCTTC. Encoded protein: CASSFSGPTYNEQFF.

CDR3 coding DNA: TGCAGCGGCGGGACTAGCGGGAGATCCTACGAGCAGTACTTC. Protein product: CSGGTSGRSYEQYF. This sequence joins TRBV29-1 and TRBJ2-7; 14 bases are shared with TRBD2. Germline V gene data show CDR1 as SQVTM and CDR2 as ANQGSEA. The CDR3 sequence is 14 residues long. Losses at the gene ends were 7 bases for V and 1 base for J; bases not matched to a gene: 3.

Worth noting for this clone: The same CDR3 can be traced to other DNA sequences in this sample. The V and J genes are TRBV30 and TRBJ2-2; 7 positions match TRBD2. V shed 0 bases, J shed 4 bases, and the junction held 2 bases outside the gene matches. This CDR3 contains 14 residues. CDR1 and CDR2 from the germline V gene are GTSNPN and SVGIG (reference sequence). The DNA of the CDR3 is TGTGCCTGGAGTGTACCGGGGGGCACCGGGGAGCTGTTTTTT. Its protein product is CAWSVPGGTGELFF.

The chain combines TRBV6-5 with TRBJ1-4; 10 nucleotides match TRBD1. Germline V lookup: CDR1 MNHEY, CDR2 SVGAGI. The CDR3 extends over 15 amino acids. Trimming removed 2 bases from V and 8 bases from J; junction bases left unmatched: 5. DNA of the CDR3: TGTGCCAGCAGTTACGGGACAGGGGTCGACGAAAAACTGTTTTTT. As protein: CASSYGTGVDEKLFF.

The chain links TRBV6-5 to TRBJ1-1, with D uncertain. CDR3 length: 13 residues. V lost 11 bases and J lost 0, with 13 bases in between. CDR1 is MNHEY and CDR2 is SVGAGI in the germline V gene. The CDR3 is CASRAGMNTEAFF. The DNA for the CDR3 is TGTGCCTCAAGAGCGGGGATGAACACTGAAGCTTTCTTT.

CDR3 nucleotide sequence: TGTGCCAGCAGCTCCCGGGACAGGGTTTCACCCCTCCACTTT. Its translation: CASSSRDRVSPLHF. The rearrangement uses TRBV11-3 and TRBJ1-6; TRBD1 matches 9 bases. The V and J ends lost 4 bases and 9 bases, in that order; junction bases with no gene match: 4. This CDR3 spans 14 amino acids. Germline V gene data show CDR1 as SGHNT and CDR2 as YENEEA.

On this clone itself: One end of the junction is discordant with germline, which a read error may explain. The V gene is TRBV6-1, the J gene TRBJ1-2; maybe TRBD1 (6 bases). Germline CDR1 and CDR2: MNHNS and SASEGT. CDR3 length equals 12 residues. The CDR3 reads CASSETHRAKSF. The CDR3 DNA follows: TGTGCCAGCAGTGAAACCCACAGGGCCAAGAGCTTC.

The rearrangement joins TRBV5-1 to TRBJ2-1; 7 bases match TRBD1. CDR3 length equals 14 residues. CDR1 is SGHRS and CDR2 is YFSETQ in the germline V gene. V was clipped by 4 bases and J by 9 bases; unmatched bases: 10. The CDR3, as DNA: TGCGCCAGCAGCAGGGGGACAGAACGACTTGAGCAGTTCTTC. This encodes CASSRGTERLEQFF.

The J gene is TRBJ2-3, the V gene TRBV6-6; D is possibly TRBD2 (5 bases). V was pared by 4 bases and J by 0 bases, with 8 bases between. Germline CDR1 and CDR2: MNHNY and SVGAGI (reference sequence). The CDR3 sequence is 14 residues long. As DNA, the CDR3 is TGTGCCAGCAGTTCGGCGGGTAGCACAGATACGCAGTATTTT. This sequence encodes CASSSAGSTDTQYF.

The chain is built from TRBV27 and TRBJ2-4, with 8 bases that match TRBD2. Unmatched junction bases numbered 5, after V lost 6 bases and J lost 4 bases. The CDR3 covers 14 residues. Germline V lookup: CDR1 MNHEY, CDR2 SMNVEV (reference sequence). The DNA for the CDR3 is TGTGCCAGCAGCCCTCGGGGGGGGAAAAACATTCAGTACTTC. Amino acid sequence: CASSPRGGKNIQYF.

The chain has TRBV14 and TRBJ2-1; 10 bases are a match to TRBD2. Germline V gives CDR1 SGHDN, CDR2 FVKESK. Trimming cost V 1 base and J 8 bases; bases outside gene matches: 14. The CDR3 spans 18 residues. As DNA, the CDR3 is TGTGCCAGCAGCCAAGTTCTCGGGGTAGCGGGAGGCTCGCATGAGCAGTTCTTC. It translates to CASSQVLGVAGGSHEQFF.

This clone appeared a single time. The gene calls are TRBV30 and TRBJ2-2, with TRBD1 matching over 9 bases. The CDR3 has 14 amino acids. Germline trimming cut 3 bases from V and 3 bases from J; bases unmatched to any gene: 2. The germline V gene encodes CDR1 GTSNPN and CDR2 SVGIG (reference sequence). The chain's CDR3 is CAWRRTGDTGELFF. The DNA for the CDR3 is TGTGCCTGGAGGCGGACAGGGGACACCGGGGAGCTGTTTTTT.

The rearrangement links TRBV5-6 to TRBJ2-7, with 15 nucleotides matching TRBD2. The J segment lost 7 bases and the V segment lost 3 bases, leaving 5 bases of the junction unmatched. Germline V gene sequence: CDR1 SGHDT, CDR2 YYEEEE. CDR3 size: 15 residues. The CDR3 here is CASSSRTSGGAEQYF. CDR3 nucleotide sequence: TGTGCCAGCAGCTCAAGGACTAGCGGGGGGGCGGAGCAGTACTTC.

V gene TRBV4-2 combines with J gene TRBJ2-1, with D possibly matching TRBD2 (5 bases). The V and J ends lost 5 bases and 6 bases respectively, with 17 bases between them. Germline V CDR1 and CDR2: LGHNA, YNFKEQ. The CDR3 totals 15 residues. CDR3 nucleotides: TGTGCCAGCAGCTCCTCTGACGGGGATAGCAATGAGCAGTTCTTC. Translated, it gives CASSSSDGDSNEQFF.

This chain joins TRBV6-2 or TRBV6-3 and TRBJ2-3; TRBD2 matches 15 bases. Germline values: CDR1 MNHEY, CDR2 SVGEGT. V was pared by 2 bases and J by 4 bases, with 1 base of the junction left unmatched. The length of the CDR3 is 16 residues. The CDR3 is CASSYGTSGRSDTQYF. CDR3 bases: TGTGCCAGCAGTTACGGGACTAGCGGGAGGTCAGATACGCAGTATTTT.

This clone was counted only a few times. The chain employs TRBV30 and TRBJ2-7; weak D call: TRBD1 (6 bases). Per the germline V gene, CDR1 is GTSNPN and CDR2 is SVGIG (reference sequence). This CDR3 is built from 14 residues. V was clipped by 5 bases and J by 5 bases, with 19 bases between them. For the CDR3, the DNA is TGTGCCTGGGACCCACAGGGCCCACGGAACGAGCAGTACTTC. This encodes CAWDPQGPRNEQYF.

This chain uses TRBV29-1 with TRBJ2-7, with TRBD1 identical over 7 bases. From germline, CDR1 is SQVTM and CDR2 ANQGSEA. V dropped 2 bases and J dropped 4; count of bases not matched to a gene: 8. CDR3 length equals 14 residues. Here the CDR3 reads CSVESGDRGYEQYF. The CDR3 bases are TGCAGCGTTGAATCAGGGGACAGAGGGTACGAGCAGTACTTC.

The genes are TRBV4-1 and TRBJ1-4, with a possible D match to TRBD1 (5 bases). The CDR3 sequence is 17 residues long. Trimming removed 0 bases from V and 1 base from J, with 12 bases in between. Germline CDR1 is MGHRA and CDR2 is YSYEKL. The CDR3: CASSQDRRGRTNEKLFF. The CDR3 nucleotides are TGCGCCAGCAGCCAAGATAGGAGGGGCAGAACTAATGAAAAACTGTTTTTT.

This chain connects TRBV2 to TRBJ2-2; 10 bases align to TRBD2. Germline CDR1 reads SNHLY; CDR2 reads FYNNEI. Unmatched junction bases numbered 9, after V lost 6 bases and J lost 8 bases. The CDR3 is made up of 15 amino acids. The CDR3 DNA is TGTGCCAGCAGGGGGGACCTAGCGGGAGATGGGGAGCTGTTTTTT. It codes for CASRGDLAGDGELFF.

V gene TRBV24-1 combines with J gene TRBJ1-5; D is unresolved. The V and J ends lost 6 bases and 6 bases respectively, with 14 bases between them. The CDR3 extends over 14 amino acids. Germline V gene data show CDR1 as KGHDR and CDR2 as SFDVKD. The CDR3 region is CATSRSGGSQPQHF. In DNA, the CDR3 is TGTGCCACCAGTAGGAGTGGCGGGTCTCAGCCCCAGCATTTT.

CDR3 bases: TGCGCCAGCAGCTTGAGTGGACAGGGGGCAGACTACACCTTC. Translation gives CASSLSGQGADYTF. The gene calls are TRBV5-1 and TRBJ1-2; TRBD1 matches 11 bases. The germline gives CDR1 SGHRS, CDR2 YFSETQ. This CDR3 is 14 amino acids long. The V segment lost 1 base and the J segment 10 bases; nucleotides outside the gene matches: 6.

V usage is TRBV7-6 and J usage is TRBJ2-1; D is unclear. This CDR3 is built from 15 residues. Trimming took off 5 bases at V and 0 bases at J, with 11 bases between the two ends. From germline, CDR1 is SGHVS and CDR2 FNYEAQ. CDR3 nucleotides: TGTGCCAGCAGCCCAATGGAGAGCTCCTACAATGAGCAGTTCTTC. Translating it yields CASSPMESSYNEQFF.

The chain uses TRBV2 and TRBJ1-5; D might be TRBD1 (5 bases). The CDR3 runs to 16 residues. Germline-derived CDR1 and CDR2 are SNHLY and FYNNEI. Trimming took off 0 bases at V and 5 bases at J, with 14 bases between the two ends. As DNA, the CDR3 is TGTGCCAGCAGTGAAGCCCGGGGCGGGAGCTATCAGCCCCAGCATTTT. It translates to CASSEARGGSYQPQHF.

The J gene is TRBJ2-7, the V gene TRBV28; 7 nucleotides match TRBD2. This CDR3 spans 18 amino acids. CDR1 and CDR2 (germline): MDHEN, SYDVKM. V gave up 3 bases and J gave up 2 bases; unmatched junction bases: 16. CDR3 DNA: TGTGCCAGCAGTTTCCGTGGGGGGGAGGGGAGGAACACCTACGAGCAGTACTTC. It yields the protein CASSFRGGEGRNTYEQYF.

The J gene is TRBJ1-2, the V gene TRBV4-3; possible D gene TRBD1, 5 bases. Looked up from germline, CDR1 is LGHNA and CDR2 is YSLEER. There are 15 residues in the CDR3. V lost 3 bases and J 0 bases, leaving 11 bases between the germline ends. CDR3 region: CASSQGGGSNYGYTF. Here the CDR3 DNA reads TGCGCCAGCAGCCAGGGCGGGGGTTCTAACTATGGCTACACCTTC.

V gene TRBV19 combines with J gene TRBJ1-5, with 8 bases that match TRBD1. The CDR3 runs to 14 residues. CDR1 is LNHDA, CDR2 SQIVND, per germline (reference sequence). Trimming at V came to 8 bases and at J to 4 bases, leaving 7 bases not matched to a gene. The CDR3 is CASSDRERNQPQHF. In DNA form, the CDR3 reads TGTGCCAGTTCGGACAGGGAGCGGAATCAGCCCCAGCATTTT.

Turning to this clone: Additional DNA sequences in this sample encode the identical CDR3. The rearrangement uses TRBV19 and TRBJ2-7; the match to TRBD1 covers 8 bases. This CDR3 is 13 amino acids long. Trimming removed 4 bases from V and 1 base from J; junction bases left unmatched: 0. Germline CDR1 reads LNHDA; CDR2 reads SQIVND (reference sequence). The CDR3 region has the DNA TGTGCCAGTAGTAGGGACAGGTCCTACGAGCAGTACTTC. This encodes CASSRDRSYEQYF. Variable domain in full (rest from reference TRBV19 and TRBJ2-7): DGGITQSPKYLFRKEGQNVTLSCEQNLNHDAMYWYRQDPGQGLRLIYYSQIVNDFQKGDIAEGYSVSREKKESFPLTVTSAQKNPTAFYLCASSRDRSYEQYFGPGTRLTVT.

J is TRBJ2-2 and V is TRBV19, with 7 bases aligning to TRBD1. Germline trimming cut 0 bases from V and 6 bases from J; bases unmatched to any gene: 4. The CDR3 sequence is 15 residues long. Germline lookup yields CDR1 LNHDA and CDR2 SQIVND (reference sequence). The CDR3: CASSIEITGAGELFF. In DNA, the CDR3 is TGTGCCAGTAGTATAGAAATAACAGGGGCCGGGGAGCTGTTTTTT.

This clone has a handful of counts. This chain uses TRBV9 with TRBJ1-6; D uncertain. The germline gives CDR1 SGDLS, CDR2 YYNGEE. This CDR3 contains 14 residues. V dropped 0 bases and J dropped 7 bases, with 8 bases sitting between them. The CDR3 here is CASSVGHGNSPLHF. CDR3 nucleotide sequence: TGTGCCAGCAGCGTAGGGCACGGGAATTCACCCCTCCACTTT. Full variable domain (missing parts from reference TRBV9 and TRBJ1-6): DSGVTQTPKHLITATGQRVTLRCSPRSGDLSVYWYQQSLDQGLQFLIQYYNGEERAKGNILERFSAQQFPDLHSELNLSSLELGDSALYFCASSVGHGNSPLHFGNGTRLTVT.